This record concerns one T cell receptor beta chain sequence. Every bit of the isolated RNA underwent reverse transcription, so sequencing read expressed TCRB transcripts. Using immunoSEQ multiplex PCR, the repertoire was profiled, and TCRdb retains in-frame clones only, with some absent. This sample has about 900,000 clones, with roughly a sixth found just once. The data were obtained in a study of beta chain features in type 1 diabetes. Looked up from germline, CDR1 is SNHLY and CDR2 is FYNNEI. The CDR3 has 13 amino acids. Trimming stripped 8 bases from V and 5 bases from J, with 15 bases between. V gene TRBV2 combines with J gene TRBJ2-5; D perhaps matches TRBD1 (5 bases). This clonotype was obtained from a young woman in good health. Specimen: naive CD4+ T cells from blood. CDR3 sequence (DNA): TGTGCCAGCGGGTTGCAAGGGGTCGAGACCCAGTACTTC. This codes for CASGLQGVETQYF.